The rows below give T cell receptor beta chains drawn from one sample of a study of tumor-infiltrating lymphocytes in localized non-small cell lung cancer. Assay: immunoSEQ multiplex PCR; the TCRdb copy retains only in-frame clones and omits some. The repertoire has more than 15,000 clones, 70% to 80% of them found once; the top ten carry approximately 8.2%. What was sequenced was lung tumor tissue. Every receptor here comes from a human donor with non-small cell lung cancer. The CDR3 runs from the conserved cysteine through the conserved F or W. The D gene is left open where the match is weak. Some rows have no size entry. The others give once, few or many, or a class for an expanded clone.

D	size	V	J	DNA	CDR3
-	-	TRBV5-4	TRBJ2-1	TGTGCCAGCAGCTTCCAGATACCGGATGAGCAGTTCTTC	CASSFQIPDEQFF
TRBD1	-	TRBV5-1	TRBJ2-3	TGCGCCAGCAACGACAGGGCAAGCACAGATACGCAGTATTTT	CASNDRASTDTQYF
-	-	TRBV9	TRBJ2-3	TGTGCCAGCAGCGTAGATGGCGATGGAGATACGCAGTATTTT	CASSVDGDGDTQYF
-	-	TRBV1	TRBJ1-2	TGCACCAGCAGCACTTACAGGAGGGGGGGTGGCTACACCTTC	CTSSTYRRGGGYTF
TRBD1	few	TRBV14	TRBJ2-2	TGTGCCAGCAGCCAGACGATCGGGACAGGGGTCACCGGGGAGCTGTTTTTT	CASSQTIGTGVTGELFF
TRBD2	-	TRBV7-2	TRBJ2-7	TGTGCCAGCAGCTTTGAGGTCAGGGCCACCGGGACTAACCCCTACGAGCAGTACTTC	CASSFEVRATGTNPYEQYF
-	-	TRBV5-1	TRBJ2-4	TGCGCCAGCAGCTTGGGGCCCACCGGTGAAAACATTCAGTACTTC	CASSLGPTGENIQYF
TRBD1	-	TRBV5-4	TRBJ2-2	TGTGCCAGCGGATATGGACAGGCGAACACCGGGGAGCTGTTTTTT	CASGYGQANTGELFF
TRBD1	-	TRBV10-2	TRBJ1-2	TGCGCCAGCAGTGAGTCGTGGTGGAGGGACAGGCCTCGCCTATTC	CASSESWWRDRPRLF
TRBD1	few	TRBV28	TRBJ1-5	TGTGCCAGCAGAACAGGGGGTACCGGTCAGCCCCAGCATTTT	CASRTGGTGQPQHF
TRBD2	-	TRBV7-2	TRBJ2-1	TGTGCCAGCAGCTTAGTCGGGGGGTACAATGAGCAGTTCTTC	CASSLVGGYNEQFF
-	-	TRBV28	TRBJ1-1	TGTGCCAGCAGTTCCCCGCAGACAAACACTGAAGCTTTCTTT	CASSSPQTNTEAFF
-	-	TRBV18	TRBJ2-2	TGTGCCAGCTCACCAATGACGGGGGCGGACACCGGGGAGCTGTTTTTT	CASSPMTGADTGELFF
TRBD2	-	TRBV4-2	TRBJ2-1	TGTGCCAGCAGCCCATTAGCGGGGGGGCTCTACAATGAGCAGTTCTTC	CASSPLAGGLYNEQFF
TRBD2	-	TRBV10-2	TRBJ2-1	TGCGCCAGCAGTTCTTGGGGGACTAGCGGAGTCTCCTACAATGAGCAGTTCTTC	CASSSWGTSGVSYNEQFF
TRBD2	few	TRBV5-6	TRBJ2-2	TGTGCCAGCAGCTTGGGGGTAGCGGGGTACACCGGGGAGCTGTTTTTT	CASSLGVAGYTGELFF
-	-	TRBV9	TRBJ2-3	TGTGCCAGCAGCCCCGTCTTCGGCACAGATACGCAGTATTTT	CASSPVFGTDTQYF
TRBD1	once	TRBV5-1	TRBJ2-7	TGCGCCAGCAGCACTACCACCGGGACAGGGGCCGACGAGCAGTACTTC	CASSTTTGTGADEQYF
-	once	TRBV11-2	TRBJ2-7	TGTGCCAGCAGCTTAGACAGGGGAGTCCACGAGCAGTACTTC	CASSLDRGVHEQYF
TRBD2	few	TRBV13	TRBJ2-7	TGTGCCAGCAGCTTACTAGCGGGGTTCTACGAGCAGTACTTC	CASSLLAGFYEQYF
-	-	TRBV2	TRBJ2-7	TGTGCCAGCAGAGGCGCTGGGAGCCTCTCCTACGAGCAGTACTTC	CASRGAGSLSYEQYF
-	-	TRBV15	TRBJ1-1	TGTGCCACCAGCAGAGATCGGAGGGCCGAGGCGGGCACTGAAGCTTTCTTT	CATSRDRRAEAGTEAFF
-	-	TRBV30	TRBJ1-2	TGTGCCTGGAGTGTACGTCAGGCGCCCTATGGCTACACCTTC	CAWSVRQAPYGYTF
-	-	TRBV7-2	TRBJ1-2	TGTGCCAGCAGCTTCGGACAGTCTGTACATGGCTACACCTTC	CASSFGQSVHGYTF
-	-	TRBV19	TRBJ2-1	TGTGCCAGTAGTATTCAGGGTGGGAACAATGAGCAGTTCTTC	CASSIQGGNNEQFF
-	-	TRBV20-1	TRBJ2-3	TGCAGTGCTAGCCCCCGACAGGTTTTT	CSASPRQVF
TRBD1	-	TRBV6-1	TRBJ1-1	TGTGCCAGCAGTGAAAGACAGGGACAAGCTTTCTTT	CASSERQGQAFF
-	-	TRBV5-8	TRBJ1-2	TGTGCCAGCAGCTTGGAGGGACACAACTATGGCTACACCTTC	CASSLEGHNYGYTF
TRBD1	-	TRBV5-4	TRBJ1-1	TGTGCCAGCAGCTGGGACAGGCATTCGAACACTGAAGCTTTCTTT	CASSWDRHSNTEAFF
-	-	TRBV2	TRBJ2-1	TGTGCCAGCAGTGACAGGTCCTACAATGAGCAGTTCTTC	CASSDRSYNEQFF
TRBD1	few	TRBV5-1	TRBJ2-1	TGCGCCAGCAGCCAGAGACAGGGTGGCTCCTACAATGAGCAGTTCTTC	CASSQRQGGSYNEQFF
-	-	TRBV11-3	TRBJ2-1	TGTGCCAGCAGCGGAGGCCTGGGCCGGAACTACAATGAGCAGTTCTTC	CASSGGLGRNYNEQFF